This paragraph reports one T cell receptor (beta chain). This clonotype was seen repeatedly, ten times or more. The antigen this receptor binds is unknown. A junction boundary mismatches the germline segment, possibly from a read error. This specimen belongs to a study of T-cell reconstitution after alpha-beta-depleted transplantation in children (TCRdb year 2016). For the study in its entirety: Using TCR repertoire profiling, the study followed T-cell immune reconstitution in a quantitative way in children after TCRalphabeta/CD19-depleted allogeneic hematopoietic cell transplantation. The full study reports these points: Apparently early alphabetaT-cell count recovery about two months after transplant reportedly relied on only several hundred rapidly expanded clones derived from non-depleted graft cells. The frequencies of hyperexpanded clones fell over the following months, and after one year, T-cell counts and TCRbeta diversity were mostly attributed to newly produced T cells. In some patients, the high TCRbeta diversity seen at day 60 was put down to recipient T cells and intrathymic progenitors that had survived conditioning.

CDR1 SGHRS and CDR2 YFSETQ were looked up in the germline V gene. Inclusive of the bounding cysteine and phenylalanine, the CDR3 is 15 residues long. This entry keeps only the CDR3 DNA: 45 bases, framed from base 1. Library creation used PCR. The run used an Illumina HiSeq 2500. Molecular barcoding was employed in the preparation of TCR libraries, with unique molecular identifiers being used to normalize TCRbeta repertoire quantification. TCRdb cleaned the public reads at Q25 with fastp, built clones with MiXCR and kept in-frame beta chains. All rows with the same CDR3 protein become a single entry with the most common DNA and genes. This sample has about 830,000 distinct CDR3 sequences in its table, and roughly 15% of those were observed once. The top ten hold approximately 5% of the sample. According to the study, the label for this sample's treatment or condition signals: allogeneic hematopoietic cell transplantation with graft depleted of TCRalphabeta T cells and CD19 B cells. The children who served as transplant recipients had been given grafts of TCRalphabeta/CD19-depleted allogeneic hematopoietic cells.

Specimen: PBMCs, mostly from graft donor cells, collected 360 days after TCRalphabeta/CD19-depleted stem cell transplant. The receptor was isolated from a male patient aged 5 to 17 who had a stem cell transplant for acute lymphoblastic leukemia, so the T cells may come from the graft donor. In this chain, TRBV5-1 is recombined with TRBJ2-1; the central 9 bases match TRBD2. The CDR3 is CASSLTSGAYNEQFF. The DNA sequence is given as TGTGCCAGCAGCCTGACTAGCGGAGCCTACAATGAGCAGTTCTTC.